Each of the 32 T cell receptor beta chains below was sequenced from the same sample in a study of T-cell reconstitution after alpha-beta-depleted transplantation in children. Preparation of the TCRbeta library involved a method that used unique molecular identifiers. MiXCR was run by TCRdb on the PCR reads, yielding one entry per CDR3 protein. The sample consists of just over 950,000 distinct CDR3 sequences, around 30% of them appearing once. Sequencing used PBMCs, mostly from graft donor cells, obtained 360 days after TCRalphabeta/CD19-depleted stem cell transplant. These receptors were collected from a boy under two years old who had a stem cell transplant for SCID, so the T cells may come from the graft donor.

This clonotype was seen more than once but under ten times. V gene TRBV4-3 combines with J gene TRBJ2-7; D is perhaps TRBD1 or TRBD2 (6 bases each). This CDR3 region has 16 residues. The V gene's germline CDR1 is LGHNA and CDR2 YSLEER. Trimming shortened V by 0 bases and J by 7 bases, and 19 bases separated the two germline ends. The CDR3 region has the DNA TGCGCCAGCAGCCAAGATCTTACAGGGAGGCCTGGGGAGCAGTACTTC. Translating it yields CASSQDLTGRPGEQYF.

The chain uses TRBV5-1 and TRBJ2-3, with D perhaps TRBD1 or TRBD2 (5 bases each). The V end lost 0 bases, the J end lost 6 bases, and 14 bases lay between the germline ends. There are 15 residues in the CDR3. The germline gives CDR1 SGHRS, CDR2 YFSETQ. The DNA of the CDR3 is TGCGCCAGCAGCTTGGAGGGACCCCCCCGGGATACGCAGTATTTT. Residues: CASSLEGPPRDTQYF.

This clonotype was detected only a few times. The chain is built from TRBV9 and TRBJ2-1; D may be TRBD2 (5 bases). The CDR3 is made up of 15 amino acids. The germline V and J ends were trimmed by 0 bases and 5 bases, with 12 bases remaining between them. Germline lookup yields CDR1 SGDLS and CDR2 YYNGEE. CDR3 nucleotides: TGTGCCAGCAGCGTAGACGACTACCGTGACAATGAGCAGTTCTTC. The encoded protein is CASSVDDYRDNEQFF.

There are a few counts of this clonotype. The rearrangement uses TRBV20-1 and TRBJ2-1; D is perhaps TRBD2 (5 bases). Trimming removed 2 bases at V and 5 bases at J, with 13 bases between. Per germline, CDR1 DFQATT and CDR2 SNEGSKA (reference sequence). CDR3 length equals 14 residues. In DNA, the CDR3 is TGCAGTGCTAGAAGCCCCCGGGAAAACAATGAGCAGTTCTTC. It specifies CSARSPRENNEQFF.

In its sample, this clonotype was seen a few times. This chain uses TRBV27 with TRBJ2-3; 7 nucleotides match TRBD2. The CDR3 is made up of 18 amino acids. Germline loops: CDR1 MNHEY, CDR2 SMNVEV (reference sequence). With 0 bases clipped from V and 0 bases from J, the junction kept 9 bases outside the gene matches. The CDR3 nucleotides read TGTGCCAGCAGTTTATCGCCGCTAGCGGCTACTAGCACAGATACGCAGTATTTT. Its protein product is CASSLSPLAATSTDTQYF.

The rearrangement uses TRBV10-3 and TRBJ2-5; TRBD2 might be the D (5 bases). The V and J ends lost 3 bases and 2 bases respectively, with 16 bases between them. Germline assignment: CDR1 ENHRY and CDR2 SYGVKD. The length of the CDR3 is 16 residues. This CDR3 reads CAISDGVSTMQETQYF. Written as DNA, the CDR3 is TGTGCCATCAGTGACGGGGTTTCTACCATGCAAGAGACCCAGTACTTC.

The CDR3: CASSLGVRQAGANVLTF. DNA of the CDR3: TGTGCCAGCAGTTTAGGGGTACGACAGGCCGGGGCCAACGTCCTGACTTTC. The chain employs TRBV28 and TRBJ2-6, with a tentative D call TRBD1 (6 bases). Between the trimmed V and J ends, which lost 2 bases and 4 bases, there was a span of 15 bases. The CDR3 contains 17 residues. The germline gives CDR1 MDHEN, CDR2 SYDVKM. The whole variable domain, remainder taken from reference TRBV28 and TRBJ2-6, is DVKVTQSSRYLVKRTGEKVFLECVQDMDHENMFWYRQDPGLGLRLIYFSYDVKMKEKGDIPEGYSVSREKKERFSLILESASTNQTSMYLCASSLGVRQAGANVLTFGAGSRLTVL.

The genes are TRBV5-1 and TRBJ2-3, with a tentative D call TRBD2 (6 bases). Germline CDR1 and CDR2: SGHRS and YFSETQ. This CDR3 region has 15 residues. V shed 6 bases and J shed 2 bases, with 16 bases lying between them. The DNA for the CDR3 is TGCGCCAGCAACCTCGGGGGAACCTTCACAGATACGCAGTATTTT. As protein: CASNLGGTFTDTQYF. The whole variable domain, filled in from reference TRBV5-1 and TRBJ2-3, reads KAGVTQTPRYLIKTRGQQVTLSCSPISGHRSVSWYQQTPGQGLQFLFEYFSETQRNKGNFPGRFSGRQFSNSRSEMNVSTLELGDSALYLCASNLGGTFTDTQYFGPGTRLTVL.

The chain combines TRBV6-5 with TRBJ2-1; TRBD2 matches 8 bases. CDR3 size: 17 residues. V shed 3 bases, J shed 6 bases, and the junction held 13 bases outside the gene matches. Germline CDR1 MNHEY, CDR2 SVGAGI. In DNA form, the CDR3 reads TGTGCCAGCAGTTATAGGGCGGGGGGTCTAAGTGGCAATGAGCAGTTCTTC. It is translated as CASSYRAGGLSGNEQFF.

V is TRBV7-2 and J is TRBJ2-7; no reliable D call. Germline CDR1 SGHTA, CDR2 FQGNSA. V was shortened by 4 bases and J by 3 bases, with 7 bases between the two germline ends. The CDR3 runs to 12 residues. The CDR3 spells CASSSLHYEQYF. The CDR3 DNA reads as TGTGCCAGCAGCTCTCTCCACTACGAGCAGTACTTC.

The chain combines TRBV30 with TRBJ2-1; weak D call: TRBD2 (6 bases). CDR3 length: 15 amino acids. Per germline, CDR1 GTSNPN and CDR2 SVGIG (reference sequence). V gave up 0 bases and J gave up 6 bases, with 15 bases separating them. As DNA, the CDR3 is TGTGCCTGGAGTGTTGGCGGGGTAGTGGTCAATGAGCAGTTCTTC. Translation gives CAWSVGGVVVNEQFF. The whole variable domain, remainder taken from reference TRBV30 and TRBJ2-1, is SQTIHQWPATLVQPVGSPLSLECTVEGTSNPNLYWYRQAAGRGLQLLFYSVGIGQISSEVPQNLSASRPQDRQFILSSKKLLLSDSGFYLCAWSVGGVVVNEQFFGPGTRLTVL.

This clonotype was seen only once. The chain couples TRBV2 to TRBJ2-2, with a possible D match to TRBD2 (6 bases). The V gene lost 3 bases and the J gene lost 6 bases, with 8 bases spanning the gap. This CDR3 is built from 13 residues. Per the germline V gene, CDR1 is SNHLY and CDR2 is FYNNEI. CDR3 nucleotide sequence: TGTGCCAGCAGTGACAGGAGGGCCGGGGAGCTGTTTTTT. Amino acid sequence: CASSDRRAGELFF.

This clonotype was counted a few times. The chain couples TRBV15 to TRBJ2-1; no clear D. Germline assignment: CDR1 LNHNV and CDR2 YYDKDF (reference sequence). V lost 1 base to trimming and J lost 4 bases, with 11 bases between them. This CDR3 is built from 15 residues. The CDR3 bases are TGTGCCACCAGCAGAGGAACGGCCGGTTACAATGAGCAGTTCTTC. It yields the protein CATSRGTAGYNEQFF. The full variable domain, completed using reference TRBV15 and TRBJ2-1, is DAMVIQNPRYQVTQFGKPVTLSCSQTLNHNVMYWYQQKSSQAPKLLFHYYDKDFNNEADTPDNFQSRRPNTSFCFLDIRSPGLGDTAMYLCATSRGTAGYNEQFFGPGTRLTVL.

This chain links TRBV6-2 or TRBV6-3 with TRBJ2-7; D may be TRBD1 (5 bases). V was cut by 8 bases and J by 3 bases, with 14 bases left in between. This CDR3 region has 13 residues. Germline CDR1 MNHEY, CDR2 SVGEGT. In nucleotides, the CDR3 is TGTGCCAGCGGGTTAGTTAGGGGCTACGAGCAGTACTTC. It specifies CASGLVRGYEQYF.

The chain recombines TRBV20-1 with TRBJ1-1; TRBD1 is a possible D gene (6 bases). The V and J ends lost 5 bases and 3 bases respectively, with 10 bases between them. The CDR3 has 12 amino acids. In germline, CDR1 is DFQATT, CDR2 SNEGSKA (reference sequence). Here the CDR3 reads CSAPRGDTEAFF. The CDR3 DNA reads TGCAGTGCTCCGAGGGGGGACACTGAAGCTTTCTTT.

The J gene is TRBJ2-2, the V gene TRBV9, with 10 bases matching TRBD1. The junction had 6 bases not matched to a gene; V was cut back by 4 bases and J by 3 bases. In germline, CDR1 is SGDLS, CDR2 YYNGEE. CDR3 size: 16 residues. The CDR3 nucleotides read TGTGCCAGCAGCCCAAGACAGGGGGCCGACACCGGGGAGCTGTTTTTT. This codes for CASSPRQGADTGELFF. The whole variable domain, filled in from reference TRBV9 and TRBJ2-2, reads DSGVTQTPKHLITATGQRVTLRCSPRSGDLSVYWYQQSLDQGLQFLIQYYNGEERAKGNILERFSAQQFPDLHSELNLSSLELGDSALYFCASSPRQGADTGELFFGEGSRLTVL.

The chain recombines TRBV5-1 with TRBJ2-2; D could derive from TRBD1 or TRBD2 (6 bases each). Germline assignment: CDR1 SGHRS and CDR2 YFSETQ. V was pared by 4 bases and J by 3 bases, with 16 bases between. CDR3 length: 16 residues. This CDR3 is CASSPTMGGYTGELFF. The CDR3 DNA is TGCGCCAGCAGCCCGACTATGGGGGGCTACACCGGGGAGCTGTTTTTT.

This clonotype was counted a few times. The chain combines TRBV11-1 with TRBJ2-1; 10 bases agree with TRBD2. With 3 bases clipped from V and 4 bases from J, the junction kept 3 bases outside the gene matches. Germline CDR1 SGHAT, CDR2 FQDESV (reference sequence). There are 15 residues in the CDR3. As DNA, the CDR3 is TGTGCCAGCAGCTTGGGACTAGCGCAGTACAATGAGCAGTTCTTC. Amino acids: CASSLGLAQYNEQFF. The whole variable domain, remainder taken from reference TRBV11-1 and TRBJ2-1, is EAEVAQSPRYKITEKSQAVAFWCDPISGHATLYWYRQILGQGPELLVQFQDESVVDDSQLPKDRFSAERLKGVDSTLKIQPAELGDSAMYLCASSLGLAQYNEQFFGPGTRLTVL.

Only a few counts were recorded for this clonotype. The V and J genes are TRBV2 and TRBJ2-5; 9 bases match TRBD2. CDR3 size: 15 residues. The trim removed 10 bases at V and 1 base at J, leaving 10 bases unmatched. Germline V gene data show CDR1 as SNHLY and CDR2 as FYNNEI. CDR3 DNA sequence: TGTGCCACCGGAGGGCTAGCGGGGCCCCAAGAGACCCAGTACTTC. It is translated as CATGGLAGPQETQYF.

The chain carries TRBV5-1 and TRBJ2-7; weak D call: TRBD2 (5 bases). The V and J ends lost 3 bases and 12 bases respectively, with 19 bases between them. CDR1 and CDR2 from the germline V gene are SGHRS and YFSETQ. CDR3 length: 13 amino acids. The DNA of the CDR3 is TGCGCCAGCAGCTCCAACGGGGTGTTGGGCTTGTACTTC. Translating it yields CASSSNGVLGLYF. Using reference TRBV5-1 and TRBJ2-7 for the parts outside the CDR3, the full variable domain is KAGVTQTPRYLIKTRGQQVTLSCSPISGHRSVSWYQQTPGQGLQFLFEYFSETQRNKGNFPGRFSGRQFSNSRSEMNVSTLELGDSALYLCASSSNGVLGLYFGPGTRLTVT.

This clonotype occurred many times. V gene TRBV29-1 combines with J gene TRBJ1-3, with unresolved D. CDR1 is SQVTM, CDR2 ANQGSEA, per germline. The CDR3 is 14 residues long. V was pared by 4 bases and J by 0 bases, with 10 bases between. As DNA, the CDR3 is TGCAGCGTTGTTAGCATCCACTCTGGAAACACCATATATTTT. This gives the protein CSVVSIHSGNTIYF.

The V call is TRBV12-3 or TRBV12-4, the J call TRBJ2-2, with 8 positions matching TRBD2. CDR3 length: 14 residues. V dropped 8 bases and J dropped 1; count of bases not matched to a gene: 3. Here the CDR3 DNA reads TGTGCCAGCCGTCTAGCGGGGAACACCGGGGAGCTGTTTTTT. Its protein product is CASRLAGNTGELFF.

This clonotype was recorded a few times. V gene TRBV27 combines with J gene TRBJ2-5; D uncertain. The length of the CDR3 is 14 residues. V was cut by 4 bases and J by 1 base, with 10 bases left in between. Germline V gene sequence: CDR1 MNHEY, CDR2 SMNVEV (reference sequence). CDR3 residues: CASSSSILQETQYF. The CDR3 DNA reads as TGTGCCAGCAGTTCTTCCATCCTCCAAGAGACCCAGTACTTC.

This chain connects TRBV5-8 to TRBJ1-5; maybe TRBD1 (5 bases). This CDR3 is 16 amino acids long. Trimming pared 3 bases from V and 10 bases from J, leaving 23 bases between. The germline V gene encodes CDR1 SGHTS and CDR2 YDEGEE. CDR3 region: CASSSPLLPGRIPQHF. The CDR3 DNA is TGTGCCAGCAGCTCCCCACTTCTTCCAGGGAGGATTCCCCAGCATTTT.

The gene calls are TRBV29-1 and TRBJ2-7; D remains unclear. The germline gives CDR1 SQVTM, CDR2 ANQGSEA. The CDR3 covers 14 residues. Trimming pared 5 bases from V and 2 bases from J, leaving 16 bases between. In nucleotides, the CDR3 is TGCAGCGTTAGGGAAAAGACGCGGACCTACGAGCAGTACTTC. It is translated as CSVREKTRTYEQYF.

The rearrangement joins TRBV12-3 or TRBV12-4 to TRBJ1-1; weak D call: TRBD1 (6 bases). The CDR3 has 15 residues. The V and J ends lost 3 bases and 3 bases respectively, with 14 bases between them. The CDR3 DNA is TGTGCCAGCAGTTTTTCGGCAGGGGCCCACACTGAAGCTTTCTTT. This encodes CASSFSAGAHTEAFF.

A few counts support this clonotype. The J gene is TRBJ2-7, the V gene TRBV4-3; D perhaps matches TRBD1 (5 bases). The CDR3 runs to 16 residues. CDR1 LGHNA and CDR2 YSLEER come from the germline V gene. The ends were cut back, 4 bases at V and 1 base at J, with 17 bases in the middle. The CDR3 loop is CASSRTRAPRSYEQYF. The CDR3 nucleotides are TGCGCCAGCAGCCGCACCAGGGCCCCGCGTTCCTACGAGCAGTACTTC.

The chain has TRBV11-1 and TRBJ1-2; D possibly corresponds to TRBD1 (6 bases). The CDR3 consists of 14 residues. The germline gives CDR1 SGHAT, CDR2 FQDESV (reference sequence). Deletions cut 4 bases from V and 7 bases from J, with 16 bases between. CDR3 residues: CASSSTWGARGYTF. The CDR3 nucleotides read TGTGCCAGCAGCTCCACCTGGGGGGCGCGTGGCTACACCTTC.

The chain uses TRBV5-1 and TRBJ1-4, with 12 bases fitting TRBD1. Germline CDR1 SGHRS, CDR2 YFSETQ. J gave up 4 bases and V 7 bases, and 11 bases lay outside the gene matches. This CDR3 region has 17 residues. In DNA, the CDR3 is TGCGCCAGCCGCGCCGGGACAGGGGGCGCCTATAATGAAAAACTGTTTTTT. Translated, it gives CASRAGTGGAYNEKLFF.

The chain recombines TRBV12-3 or TRBV12-4 with TRBJ1-5, with a possible D match to TRBD1 (6 bases). The CDR3 spans 15 residues. Deletions cut 5 bases from V and 3 bases from J, with 14 bases between. The CDR3 here is CASSAYGQINQPQHF. CDR3 bases: TGTGCCAGCAGTGCCTACGGACAGATCAATCAGCCCCAGCATTTT.

The sample holds one count of this clonotype. The junction does not match germline at one end; this may be a read error. The V gene is TRBV5-4, the J gene TRBJ2-3; 13 bases are a match to TRBD2. This CDR3 region has 18 residues. The germline gives CDR1 SGHNT, CDR2 YYREEE (reference sequence). The CDR3 DNA is TGTGCCTGCAGCTCCGCCAAGACTAGCGGGGGGTTGGGAGATACGCAGTATTTT. It yields the protein CACSSAKTSGGLGDTQYF.

This clonotype came up a few times. J is TRBJ2-7 and V is TRBV5-6; D gene uncertain. V was pared by 0 bases and J by 0 bases, with 7 bases between. In germline, CDR1 is SGHDT, CDR2 YYEEEE. This CDR3 contains 14 residues. The CDR3 here is CASSLAADSYEQYF. For the CDR3, the DNA is TGTGCCAGCAGCTTGGCCGCAGACTCCTACGAGCAGTACTTC.